This T cell receptor (beta chain) was retrieved from a study of T-cell memory formation after mild COVID-19. The V end lost 2 bases, the J end lost 0 bases, and 9 bases lay between the germline ends. This CDR3 contains 15 residues. Germline values: CDR1 SGHTA, CDR2 FQGTGA. There are many counts of this clonotype. TCRdb reanalysed the 5' RACE reads using MiXCR and keeps one entry per CDR3 protein. The table records around 80,000 distinct CDR3 sequences, around 13% of them present only once. The receptor was derived from a man between 18 and 29 years old who had mild COVID-19 (a few samples of this study predate the infection). Cell type and time point are not known. The sequenced sample consisted of PBMCs or a T cell subset sorted from them (not recorded which). This chain joins TRBV7-3 and TRBJ2-3; a possible D gene is TRBD2 (5 bases). The CDR3 DNA reads TGTGCCAGCAGCTTACTTTCGGGGAGCACAGATACGCAGTATTTT. It is translated as CASSLLSGSTDTQYF. The full variable domain, rest sourced from reference TRBV7-3 and TRBJ2-3, is GAGVSQTPSNKVTEKGKYVELRCDPISGHTALYWYRQSLGQGPEFLIYFQGTGAADDSGLPNDRFFAVRPEGSVSTLKIQRTERGDSAVYLCASSLLSGSTDTQYFGPGTRLTVL.